These 12 T cell receptor beta chains were sequenced from one sample in a study of neoadjuvant anti-PD-1 for oral cavity cancer. TCRdb's table, derived via immunoSEQ multiplex PCR, lists solely in-frame clones and lacks some. The table includes about 9,000 clones, 65% to 80% detected once. Sequenced material: tumor tissue, taken before nivolumab (anti-PD-1) treatment. These receptors were taken from a person between 40 and 80 years old with oral cavity squamous cell carcinoma.

This clone was observed a handful of times. The V call is TRBV10-1, the J call TRBJ1-1, with no clear D. Per germline, CDR1 WNHNN and CDR2 SYGVQD (reference sequence). The CDR3 has 13 residues. V lost 6 bases, J lost 0 bases, and 8 bases lay in between. The CDR3 bases are TGCGCCAGCAGGTCCGTCCTGAACACTGAAGCTTTCTTT. Protein product: CASRSVLNTEAFF.

By share, this clone ranks as large. The V call is TRBV29-1, the J call TRBJ1-2; no clear D. This CDR3 is built from 12 residues. Trimming pared 4 bases from V and 4 bases from J, leaving 10 bases between. Looked up from germline, CDR1 is SQVTM and CDR2 is ANQGSEA. CDR3 DNA sequence: TGCAGCGTTGCCCCCGACGGCTATGGCTACACCTTC. As protein: CSVAPDGYGYTF.

This sequence joins TRBV7-6 and TRBJ1-2, with 8 nucleotides matching TRBD1. Germline V CDR1 and CDR2: SGHVS, FNYEAQ. The CDR3 runs to 12 residues. Losses at the gene ends were 4 bases for V and 11 bases for J; bases not matched to a gene: 6. CDR3 in DNA: TGTGCCAGCAGCTCGAGGACAGGGCCTTACACCTTC. It specifies CASSSRTGPYTF.

The chain combines TRBV2 with TRBJ1-5, with D hard to call. Deletions cut 5 bases from V and 3 bases from J, with 8 bases between. CDR1 and CDR2 from the germline V gene are SNHLY and FYNNEI. The CDR3 extends over 13 amino acids. CDR3 sequence (DNA): TGTGCCAGCAGTCCAGAGCACAATCAGCCCCAGCATTTT. Translating it yields CASSPEHNQPQHF.

The V gene is TRBV15, the J gene TRBJ2-6; D is unresolved. CDR1 and CDR2 (germline): LNHNV, YYDKDF (reference sequence). The CDR3 is 15 amino acids. V dropped 3 bases and J dropped 2 bases, with 8 bases sitting between them. The CDR3 nucleotides are TGTGCCACCAGCAGGAGAAAAACTGGGGCCAACGTCCTGACTTTC. Protein: CATSRRKTGANVLTF.

The V and J genes are TRBV11-2 and TRBJ2-5; no reliable D call. The V gene lost 1 base and the J gene lost 3 bases, with 6 bases spanning the gap. There are 13 residues in the CDR3. CDR1 and CDR2 (germline): SGHAT, FQNNGV. The CDR3, as DNA: TGTGCCAGCAGCTTAGGCTCCAAAGAGACCCAGTACTTC. The encoded protein is CASSLGSKETQYF.

The V gene is TRBV27, the J gene TRBJ2-7, with D maybe TRBD1 (5 bases). V lost 2 bases, J lost 5 bases, and 13 bases lay in between. Germline V gene lookup returns CDR1 MNHEY and CDR2 SMNVEV (reference sequence). The length of the CDR3 is 14 residues. Here the CDR3 DNA reads TGTGCCAGCAGTTTAGACAGAGCTGTTAACGAGCAGTACTTC. Residues: CASSLDRAVNEQYF.

This clone was seen a few times. The CDR3 nucleotides are TGCAGCGTGAGGGACAGGGGGAACTATGGCTACACCTTC. Encoded protein: CSVRDRGNYGYTF. This sequence joins TRBV29-1 and TRBJ1-2; 11 bases map to TRBD1. Per germline, CDR1 SQVTM and CDR2 ANQGSEA. The CDR3 extends over 13 amino acids. V trimming: 6 bases; J trimming: 2 bases; junction bases outside the gene matches: 2.

This clone has more than one count but fewer than ten. V and J are TRBV2 and TRBJ1-1; D is unclear. V dropped 7 bases and J dropped 2 bases, with 8 bases sitting between them. The CDR3 contains 12 residues. Germline values: CDR1 SNHLY, CDR2 FYNNEI. CDR3 sequence (DNA): TGTGCCAGCAAAGATCCCAACACTGAAGCTTTCTTT. It yields the protein CASKDPNTEAFF.

The rearrangement links TRBV19 to TRBJ1-5; TRBD1 aligns across 8 bases. Per germline, CDR1 LNHDA and CDR2 SQIVND (reference sequence). V shed 3 bases, J shed 2 bases, and the junction held 3 bases outside the gene matches. The CDR3 spans 15 residues. CDR3 amino acids: CASSMQGQGNQPQHF. DNA for the CDR3: TGTGCCAGTAGTATGCAGGGACAGGGCAATCAGCCCCAGCATTTT.

The chain couples TRBV28 to TRBJ1-2, with TRBD1 identical over 7 bases. The CDR3 is 16 amino acids. With 3 bases clipped from V and 2 bases from J, the junction kept 9 bases outside the gene matches. Germline values: CDR1 MDHEN, CDR2 SYDVKM. CDR3 sequence reads: CASSLVLNRGNYGYTF. CDR3 in DNA: TGTGCCAGCAGTTTGGTATTAAACAGGGGCAACTATGGCTACACCTTC.

The CDR3 DNA is TGTGCCAGCAGTTTCTCCAGAGATGAGCAGTTCTTC. Translated, it gives CASSFSRDEQFF. V and J are TRBV27 and TRBJ2-1; D gene ambiguous. V shed 3 bases and J shed 8 bases, with 8 bases lying between them. The CDR3 totals 12 residues. Germline CDR1 reads MNHEY; CDR2 reads SMNVEV (reference sequence).